The next 30 T cell receptor beta chains were all read from a single sample in a study of shared clonotypes between healthy human individuals (dated by TCRdb to the early 2020s). CD8 naive samples were CD45RO-negative cells positively selected for CCR7, giving a CD45RA+CCR7+ population that excluded TemRA cells. Libraries were constructed by the immunoSEQ multiplex PCR assay. Imported from immuneACCESS, the table was reduced by TCRdb to in-frame sequences with V and J called. These copies leave out some clones; in studies compared against another copy, an unresolved V gene accounts for under half, and the cause of the remainder is not known. Within this sample are more than 2 million clones, with about 95% of them counted one time only. The ten largest clones add up to 1% to 1.3% of the sample. The sequencing input was naive CD8+ T cells sorted from blood. The cell subset or site label, as the study defines it: CD45RA+CCR7+. Receptor source: a man between 18 and 35 years old in good health.

The J gene is TRBJ2-5, the V gene TRBV15; 8 positions agree with TRBD2. This CDR3 contains 17 residues. The trim removed 8 bases at V and 5 bases at J, leaving 19 bases unmatched. Germline-derived CDR1 and CDR2 are LNHNV and YYDKDF (reference sequence). The CDR3 reads CATRVAGGRMSAETQYF. The CDR3 DNA sequence: TGTGCCACCCGGGTCGCGGGCGGGAGGATGTCGGCGGAGACCCAGTACTTC.

The chain combines TRBV6-5 with TRBJ2-1, with 11 bases fitting TRBD2. Germline-derived CDR1 and CDR2 are MNHEY and SVGAGI. The CDR3 extends over 15 amino acids. Trimming at V came to 6 bases and at J to 3 bases, leaving 4 bases not matched to a gene. This chain's CDR3 is CASSLAGGNYNEQFF. The CDR3 nucleotides read TGTGCCAGCAGCTTAGCGGGAGGGAACTACAATGAGCAGTTCTTC.

As concerns this clone: Since no conserved phenylalanine or tryptophan closes the CDR3, a read error is the likely cause. This chain joins TRBV6-1 and TRBJ2-7, with 10 nucleotides matching TRBD1. The CDR3 runs 16 residues. The V gene end was trimmed by 1 base and the J gene end by 4 bases; junction bases not matched to a gene: 7. Germline CDR1 reads MNHNS; CDR2 reads SASEGT. The CDR3 loop reads CASSEVGTGVVYEQYL. In DNA form, the CDR3 reads TGTGCCAGCAGTGAAGTAGGGACAGGGGTAGTGTACGAGCAGTACCTC.

The chain employs TRBV15 and TRBJ1-2, with TRBD1 as a possible D gene (6 bases). The germline gives CDR1 LNHNV, CDR2 YYDKDF (reference sequence). The CDR3 has 18 residues. The ends were cut back, 0 bases at V and 6 bases at J, with 23 bases in the middle. The CDR3 loop reads CATSRDQSVRGGQNGYTF. CDR3 bases: TGTGCCACCAGCAGAGATCAATCCGTGCGCGGGGGGCAGAATGGCTACACCTTC.

The rearrangement links TRBV9 to TRBJ2-1; TRBD1 aligns across 7 bases. The V gene end was trimmed by 4 bases and the J gene end by 15 bases; junction bases not matched to a gene: 10. The CDR3 contains 12 residues. Per the germline V gene, CDR1 is SGDLS and CDR2 is YYNGEE. The CDR3 protein is CASSPGTALRFF. In nucleotides, the CDR3 is TGTGCCAGCAGCCCGGGGACAGCGCTACGGTTCTTC. The full variable domain, completed using reference TRBV9 and TRBJ2-1, is DSGVTQTPKHLITATGQRVTLRCSPRSGDLSVYWYQQSLDQGLQFLIQYYNGEERAKGNILERFSAQQFPDLHSELNLSSLELGDSALYFCASSPGTALRFFGPGTRLTVL.

The rearrangement joins TRBV7-8 to TRBJ1-4; unclear D gene. The V end was cut by 1 base, the J end by 0 bases, with 12 bases between. This CDR3 has 17 amino acids. Per the germline V gene, CDR1 is SGHVS and CDR2 is FQNEAQ. Here the CDR3 DNA reads TGTGCCAGCAGCTTAGGGGCCGCAGGTTCAACTAATGAAAAACTGTTTTTT. Translated: CASSLGAAGSTNEKLFF.

CDR3 sequence: CASSLSGQLNYGYTF. As DNA, the CDR3 is TGTGCCAGCAGCTTATCCGGACAGTTGAACTATGGCTACACCTTC. The chain carries TRBV7-8 and TRBJ1-2; TRBD1 is a possible D gene (6 bases). CDR3 length: 15 residues. Germline CDR1 reads SGHVS; CDR2 reads FQNEAQ. The germline V and J ends were trimmed by 2 bases and 2 bases, with 12 bases remaining between them.

V is TRBV29-1 and J is TRBJ2-1; TRBD2 aligns across 13 bases. With 5 bases clipped from V and 4 bases from J, the junction kept 5 bases outside the gene matches. The germline V gene encodes CDR1 SQVTM and CDR2 ANQGSEA. The CDR3 consists of 15 residues. The CDR3, as DNA: TGCAGCGTTTCGGGGACTAGCGGGGATTACAATGAGCAGTTCTTC. Translated, it gives CSVSGTSGDYNEQFF.

The chain carries TRBV27 and TRBJ2-1; no firm D call. Trimming removed 6 bases at V and 4 bases at J, with 10 bases between. The germline gives CDR1 MNHEY, CDR2 SMNVEV (reference sequence). The CDR3 is 13 residues long. This chain's CDR3 is CASRYDWYNEQFF. CDR3 bases: TGTGCCAGCAGGTACGACTGGTACAATGAGCAGTTCTTC.

The gene calls are TRBV18 and TRBJ2-3; D call uncertain. The CDR3 extends over 14 amino acids. Germline V gives CDR1 KGHSH, CDR2 LQKENI. Trimming shortened V by 3 bases and J by 1 base, and 8 bases separated the two germline ends. The chain's CDR3 is CASSPPDRTDTQYF. In DNA, the CDR3 is TGTGCCAGCTCACCCCCCGACCGCACAGATACGCAGTATTTT.

As for this clone: The same CDR3 also results from other DNA sequences found in this sample. The rearrangement links TRBV5-1 to TRBJ1-4; 12 bases align to TRBD1. The CDR3 consists of 17 residues. V lost 0 bases to trimming and J lost 4 bases; unmatched junction nucleotides: 4. Germline-derived CDR1 and CDR2 are SGHRS and YFSETQ. CDR3 loop: CASSLVGQGALNEKLFF. The CDR3 DNA is TGCGCCAGCAGCTTGGTGGGACAGGGGGCTCTTAATGAAAAACTGTTTTTT.

The chain combines TRBV5-6 with TRBJ2-2; 9 nucleotides align to TRBD2. This CDR3 contains 14 residues. The V and J ends lost 3 bases and 7 bases, in that order; junction bases with no gene match: 4. Germline V gene data show CDR1 as SGHDT and CDR2 as YYEEEE. The CDR3 region is CASSWASGVGELFF. In DNA, the CDR3 is TGTGCCAGCAGCTGGGCTAGCGGGGTCGGGGAGCTGTTTTTT. The complete variable domain, with remaining parts taken from reference TRBV5-6 and TRBJ2-2, reads DAGVTQSPTHLIKTRGQQVTLRCSPKSGHDTVSWYQQALGQGPQFIFQYYEEEERQRGNFPDRFSGHQFPNYSSELNVNALLLGDSALYLCASSWASGVGELFFGEGSRLTVL.

This clone was found a few times. The rearrangement links TRBV6-5 to TRBJ2-3; 8 bases fit TRBD1. Germline V gives CDR1 MNHEY, CDR2 SVGAGI. CDR3 length: 13 residues. V shed 6 bases, J shed 5 bases, and the junction held 4 bases outside the gene matches. DNA for the CDR3: TGTGCCAGCAGCCCTGACAGGGGAGATACGCAGTATTTT. This translates into CASSPDRGDTQYF.

The chain is built from TRBV4-3 and TRBJ2-3; TRBD2 is a possible D gene (5 bases). CDR3 length equals 14 residues. The germline V gene has CDR1 LGHNA and CDR2 YSLEER. Trimming removed 4 bases at V and 6 bases at J, with 14 bases between. The CDR3 DNA is TGCGCCAGCAGCCCCCGTGGGAGAGGGGATACGCAGTATTTT. Translated, it gives CASSPRGRGDTQYF.

V gene TRBV6-1 combines with J gene TRBJ2-1; D is uncertain. Trimming removed 0 bases from V and 9 bases from J, with 6 bases in between. This CDR3 contains 12 residues. The germline CDR1 and CDR2 sequences are MNHNS and SASEGT. In DNA, the CDR3 is TGTGCCAGCAGTGAAGCAACGGCTGAGCAGTTCTTC. It is translated as CASSEATAEQFF.

The J gene is TRBJ2-5, the V gene TRBV19; 7 nucleotides line up with TRBD1. The J segment lost 4 bases and the V segment lost 5 bases, leaving 10 bases of the junction unmatched. CDR3 length: 15 residues. The germline CDR1 and CDR2 sequences are LNHDA and SQIVND (reference sequence). The CDR3 sequence: CASSDGQESPETQYF. The CDR3, as DNA: TGTGCCAGTAGTGACGGACAGGAGTCACCAGAGACCCAGTACTTC.

The rearrangement links TRBV5-6 to TRBJ2-1; 8 bases match TRBD1. Germline trimming cut 5 bases from V and 2 bases from J; bases unmatched to any gene: 9. The germline CDR1 and CDR2 sequences are SGHDT and YYEEEE. The CDR3 runs to 16 residues. CDR3 sequence (DNA): TGTGCCAGCAGTGGGGGACAGGTAGGGGCCTACAATGAGCAGTTCTTC. Translation gives CASSGGQVGAYNEQFF.

The genes are TRBV7-9 and TRBJ2-2, with D perhaps TRBD2 (5 bases). The V end was cut by 4 bases, the J end by 3 bases, with 21 bases between. Germline assignment: CDR1 SEHNR and CDR2 FQNEAQ (reference sequence). CDR3 length: 18 amino acids. CDR3 in amino acids: CASSSLPGSGPDTGELFF. CDR3 in DNA: TGTGCCAGCAGCTCACTACCGGGAAGTGGCCCAGACACCGGGGAGCTGTTTTTT.

The chain joins TRBV6-5 to TRBJ2-3; TRBD2 matches 9 bases. J gave up 5 bases and V 2 bases, and 8 bases lay outside the gene matches. CDR1 is MNHEY, CDR2 SVGAGI, per germline. The CDR3 extends over 16 amino acids. Here the CDR3 DNA reads TGTGCCAGCAGTTACGGGAGCGGGGGGCCCGGAGATACGCAGTATTTT. Its protein is CASSYGSGGPGDTQYF.

The chain is built from TRBV10-1 and TRBJ2-2, with no clear D. The CDR3 covers 15 residues. Germline CDR1 is WNHNN and CDR2 is SYGVQD (reference sequence). Trimming removed 0 bases from V and 1 base from J, with 6 bases in between. The CDR3 sequence is CASSESGLNTGELFF. The DNA for the CDR3 is TGCGCCAGCAGTGAGTCTGGGTTGAACACCGGGGAGCTGTTTTTT.

The genes are TRBV7-3 and TRBJ2-2; D tentatively reads TRBD1 or TRBD2 (5 bases each). This CDR3 contains 17 residues. CDR1 SGHTA and CDR2 FQGTGA come from the germline V gene. Between the trimmed V and J ends, which lost 1 base and 6 bases, there was a span of 18 bases. CDR3 loop: CASSLNPAGTISGELFF. The CDR3 DNA is TGTGCCAGCAGCTTAAATCCGGCAGGGACGATCTCCGGGGAGCTGTTTTTT.

This chain joins TRBV19 and TRBJ1-1, with no clear D. Germline lookup yields CDR1 LNHDA and CDR2 SQIVND (reference sequence). This CDR3 spans 14 amino acids. Trimming left V 5 bases short and J 3 bases short, with 13 bases between. In DNA form, the CDR3 reads TGTGCCAGTAGTCCAAGGCGGACTTACACTGAAGCTTTCTTT. As protein: CASSPRRTYTEAFF. Full variable domain (missing parts from reference TRBV19 and TRBJ1-1): DGGITQSPKYLFRKEGQNVTLSCEQNLNHDAMYWYRQDPGQGLRLIYYSQIVNDFQKGDIAEGYSVSREKKESFPLTVTSAQKNPTAFYLCASSPRRTYTEAFFGQGTRLTVV.

J is TRBJ2-6 and V is TRBV27; perhaps TRBD1 as D (5 bases). Germline CDR1 is MNHEY and CDR2 is SMNVEV (reference sequence). The CDR3 has 18 residues. Deletions cut 5 bases from V and 0 bases from J, with 17 bases between. For the CDR3, the DNA is TGTGCCAGCAGTCAATTGACAGTACTGGGCTCTGGGGCCAACGTCCTGACTTTC. Protein: CASSQLTVLGSGANVLTF.

This chain uses TRBV7-9 with TRBJ2-1; possibly TRBD1 for D (5 bases). Germline assignment: CDR1 SEHNR and CDR2 FQNEAQ (reference sequence). The CDR3 length is 12 residues. The V gene lost 5 bases and the J gene lost 9 bases, with 11 bases spanning the gap. For the CDR3, the DNA is TGTGCCAGCAGCCATCAGGGTGCTGAGCAGTTCTTC. This translates into CASSHQGAEQFF.

This sequence joins TRBV6-6 and TRBJ1-4; the D gene is possibly TRBD1 (5 bases). The V end was cut by 5 bases, the J end by 4 bases, with 14 bases between. The CDR3 is 15 residues long. Germline assignment: CDR1 MNHNY and CDR2 SVGAGI (reference sequence). The CDR3 here is CASSRTGALNEKLFF. As DNA, the CDR3 is TGTGCCAGCAGTCGCACCGGGGCACTTAATGAAAAACTGTTTTTT.

The chain uses TRBV6-6 and TRBJ2-7; 9 bases match TRBD1. Trimming cost V 0 bases and J 3 bases; bases outside gene matches: 3. Germline values: CDR1 MNHNY, CDR2 SVGAGI (reference sequence). CDR3 length equals 15 residues. In DNA form, the CDR3 reads TGTGCCAGCAGTTACTCGGGGGACAGGGACTACGAGCAGTACTTC. The encoded protein is CASSYSGDRDYEQYF.

The CDR3 DNA is TGTGCCATCAGTCCCAAAACTAGCGAGGGCCCTGAGCAGTTCTTC. It specifies CAISPKTSEGPEQFF. The chain has TRBV10-3 and TRBJ2-1, with 7 nucleotides matching TRBD2. CDR1 is ENHRY, CDR2 SYGVKD, per germline. The CDR3 is 15 amino acids. V shed 5 bases and J 9 bases; nucleotides not matched to a gene: 13.

DNA of the CDR3: TGTGCCGGTCCGGTGGGGAACACCGGGGAGCTGTTTTTT. This gives the protein CAGPVGNTGELFF. J is TRBJ2-2 and V is TRBV19; no clear D. CDR1 and CDR2 from the germline V gene are LNHDA and SQIVND (reference sequence). The CDR3 consists of 13 residues. Trimming left V 11 bases short and J 1 base short, with 11 bases between.

V usage is TRBV5-1 and J usage is TRBJ2-1; 8 positions match TRBD2. V lost 5 bases, J lost 8 bases, and 6 bases stayed unmatched. The length of the CDR3 is 13 residues. The germline V gene encodes CDR1 SGHRS and CDR2 YFSETQ. The CDR3 DNA reads as TGCGCCAGCAGTCCTGGACTAGCCTATGAGCAGTTCTTC. This codes for CASSPGLAYEQFF.

The gene calls are TRBV10-3 and TRBJ2-3; no clear D. V lost 6 bases, J lost 4 bases, and 8 bases lay in between. Germline values: CDR1 ENHRY, CDR2 SYGVKD. The CDR3 has 12 amino acids. This CDR3 is CAISVMADTQYF. CDR3 DNA: TGTGCCATCAGCGTTATGGCAGATACGCAGTATTTT.